This T cell receptor beta chain was observed in a study of identical twins. TCRdb reprocessed the 5' RACE reads via MiXCR and lists one record per CDR3 protein. This table holds 640,000 or so distinct CDR3 sequences, 6.1% found once. At least ten counts were recorded for this clonotype. Germline loops: CDR1 SGHRS, CDR2 YFSETQ. This CDR3 spans 14 amino acids. V was trimmed by 1 base and J by 1 base, leaving 6 bases between them. The genes are TRBV5-1 and TRBJ2-1; D call uncertain. This clonotype was obtained from a man younger than 35 in good health. The specimen was naive T cells sorted from blood. CDR3 loop: CASSLLQSYNEQFF. CDR3 in DNA: TGCGCCAGCAGCTTGTTACAGTCCTACAATGAGCAGTTCTTC.